The next 8 T cell receptor beta chains were all read from a single sample in a study of blood T cell repertoires in COVID-19. Repertoires were generated with immunoSEQ multiplex PCR, while TCRdb's copy carries only in-frame clones and drops some. The repertoire includes approximately 170,000 clones, roughly nine tenths of them detected once, and 3.5% to 4% sits in the top ten. Sequencing was performed on peripheral blood. Receptors were obtained from a woman aged 70 to 79 with acute or convalescent COVID-19.

This CDR3 reads CASSMSQGGNQPQHF. The CDR3 DNA reads as TGTGCCAGTAGTATGAGTCAGGGTGGCAATCAGCCCCAGCATTTT. The chain is built from TRBV19 and TRBJ1-5, with a tentative D call TRBD1 (5 bases). Germline CDR1 LNHDA, CDR2 SQIVND (reference sequence). Deletions cut 3 bases from V and 2 bases from J, with 11 bases between. The CDR3 covers 15 residues.

This clone is a singleton in its sample. The chain recombines TRBV5-5 with TRBJ2-3, with a possible D match to TRBD1 (6 bases). Trimming shortened V by 4 bases and J by 4 bases, and 10 bases separated the two germline ends. Germline lookup yields CDR1 SGHKS and CDR2 YYEKEE (reference sequence). The length of the CDR3 is 13 residues. The CDR3 nucleotides read TGTGCCAGCAGCGTACAGGGTTCAGATACGCAGTATTTT. Its protein product is CASSVQGSDTQYF.

The chain uses TRBV9 and TRBJ2-7; the match to TRBD2 covers 9 bases. Trimming removed 4 bases from V and 5 bases from J; junction bases left unmatched: 10. Germline V lookup: CDR1 SGDLS, CDR2 YYNGEE. The CDR3 runs to 15 residues. The DNA for the CDR3 is TGTGCCAGCAGCCCCCTAGGCGGGAGGGCCGACGAGCAGTACTTC. It translates to CASSPLGGRADEQYF.

The chain carries TRBV5-1 and TRBJ1-2; tentatively, D is TRBD1 (5 bases). V was trimmed by 5 bases and J by 3 bases, leaving 11 bases between them. The CDR3 length is 13 residues. Germline V gene lookup returns CDR1 SGHRS and CDR2 YFSETQ. CDR3 nucleotide sequence: TGCGCCAGCAGACAGGCACCAGACTATGGCTACACCTTC. This encodes CASRQAPDYGYTF.

This clone was seen once. The rearrangement links TRBV5-6 to TRBJ2-2, with 7 bases matching TRBD2. Germline trimming cut 0 bases from V and 6 bases from J; bases unmatched to any gene: 5. The CDR3 extends over 15 amino acids. Per germline, CDR1 SGHDT and CDR2 YYEEEE. The CDR3 is CASSLAGGRAGELFF. For the CDR3, the DNA is TGTGCCAGCAGCTTGGCGGGGGGAAGGGCCGGGGAGCTGTTTTTT.

The rearrangement joins TRBV4-1 to TRBJ2-2; 9 bases match TRBD1. The CDR3 is 16 amino acids. The germline gives CDR1 MGHRA, CDR2 YSYEKL. Germline trimming cut 3 bases from V and 6 bases from J; bases unmatched to any gene: 8. The CDR3 bases are TGCGCCAGCAGCCAGGAAGTAACAGGGGGCTCCGGGGAGCTGTTTTTT. Its protein product is CASSQEVTGGSGELFF.

The rearrangement links TRBV7-8 to TRBJ1-1; possibly TRBD1 for D (5 bases). The V end was cut by 0 bases, the J end by 4 bases, with 9 bases between. The germline gives CDR1 SGHVS, CDR2 FQNEAQ. The CDR3 covers 14 residues. The CDR3 reads CASSLAGGSTEAFF. The CDR3, as DNA: TGTGCCAGCAGCTTAGCGGGGGGTAGCACTGAAGCTTTCTTT.

DNA for the CDR3: TGTGCCAGCACGGGTAACACTAATGAAAAACTGTTTTTT. Translating it yields CASTGNTNEKLFF. J is TRBJ1-4 and V is TRBV6-5; D remains ambiguous. Germline V CDR1 and CDR2: MNHEY, SVGAGI. Deletions cut 7 bases from V and 2 bases from J, with 8 bases between. CDR3 length: 13 amino acids.